A single sample is the source of the 14 T cell receptor beta chains below, sequenced in a study of blood T cells in healthy people across ages. A second roughly 7 to 11 cycle PCR used barcoded and J-beta primers. TCRdb redid the calling of the 5' RACE reads with MiXCR, one entry per CDR3 protein. The table has some 760,000 distinct CDR3 sequences, 25% seen once. These sequences were also reported in another study, on T cells of mothers and their children.

Sequenced: blood. The receptors come from a boy aged 10-17 years in good health.

This clonotype has just a few counts. V gene TRBV4-1 combines with J gene TRBJ2-3, with D perhaps TRBD1 or TRBD2 (6 bases each). CDR3 length: 15 amino acids. The germline V gene encodes CDR1 MGHRA and CDR2 YSYEKL. The V end was cut by 4 bases, the J end by 4 bases, with 15 bases between. The CDR3 region has the DNA TGCGCCAGCAGCCCATTCGAACGGGGGCCAGATACGCAGTATTTT. As protein: CASSPFERGPDTQYF.

The gene calls are TRBV20-1 and TRBJ1-5; possibly TRBD1 for D (5 bases). The ends were cut back, 5 bases at V and 1 base at J, with 6 bases in the middle. This CDR3 comprises 12 residues. CDR1 and CDR2 (germline): DFQATT, SNEGSKA (reference sequence). Here the CDR3 DNA reads TGCAGTGCTGCAGGGAGCAATCAGCCCCAGCATTTT. Amino acids: CSAAGSNQPQHF.

This clonotype was seen more than once but under ten times. This chain links TRBV29-1 with TRBJ1-2, with a possible D match to TRBD1 (6 bases). The CDR3 has 13 residues. Germline V gene lookup returns CDR1 SQVTM and CDR2 ANQGSEA. Trimming pared 6 bases from V and 5 bases from J, leaving 16 bases between. CDR3 loop: CSVKQGLVYGYTF. As DNA, the CDR3 is TGCAGCGTCAAACAGGGTTTAGTGTATGGCTACACCTTC. Full variable domain (remainder filled in from reference TRBV29-1 and TRBJ1-2): SAVISQKPSRDICQRGTSLTIQCQVDSQVTMMFWYRQQPGQSLTLIATANQGSEATYESGFVIDKFPISRPNLTFSTLTVSNMSPEDSSIYLCSVKQGLVYGYTFGSGTRLTVV.

The V gene is TRBV29-1, the J gene TRBJ1-4; 10 nucleotides match TRBD1. The CDR3 extends over 14 amino acids. Trimming removed 4 bases from V and 7 bases from J; junction bases left unmatched: 6. From germline, CDR1 is SQVTM and CDR2 ANQGSEA. CDR3 nucleotides: TGCAGCGTTGGCCGGGACAGGGGTGGTGAAAAACTGTTTTTT. Its translation: CSVGRDRGGEKLFF. The whole variable domain, filled in from reference TRBV29-1 and TRBJ1-4, reads SAVISQKPSRDICQRGTSLTIQCQVDSQVTMMFWYRQQPGQSLTLIATANQGSEATYESGFVIDKFPISRPNLTFSTLTVSNMSPEDSSIYLCSVGRDRGGEKLFFGSGTQLSVL.

The V and J genes are TRBV7-9 and TRBJ1-6; D is ambiguous. The CDR3 has 14 amino acids. Trimming removed 5 bases from V and 10 bases from J, with 15 bases in between. Germline lookup yields CDR1 SEHNR and CDR2 FQNEAQ (reference sequence). CDR3 amino acids: CASSTGFLESPLHF. The CDR3, as DNA: TGTGCCAGCAGCACGGGGTTCCTAGAGTCACCCCTCCACTTT. Full variable domain (missing parts from reference TRBV7-9 and TRBJ1-6): DTGVSQNPRHKITKRGQNVTFRCDPISEHNRLYWYRQTLGQGPEFLTYFQNEAQLEKSRLLSDRFSAERPKGSFSTLEIQRTEQGDSAMYLCASSTGFLESPLHFGNGTRLTVT.

This clonotype was seen more than once but under ten times. This sequence joins TRBV5-5 and TRBJ2-3; 7 bases align to TRBD2. V gave up 0 bases and J gave up 4 bases; unmatched junction bases: 8. Germline CDR1 and CDR2: SGHKS and YYEKEE (reference sequence). The CDR3 totals 16 residues. Here the CDR3 reads CASSLATAGVADTQYF. The CDR3 nucleotides read TGTGCCAGCAGCTTGGCCACGGCGGGAGTAGCAGATACGCAGTATTTT.

The chain carries TRBV29-1 and TRBJ2-5, with no clear D. There are 12 residues in the CDR3. CDR1 and CDR2 (germline): SQVTM, ANQGSEA. Deletions cut 7 bases from V and 4 bases from J, with 13 bases between. The CDR3 DNA sequence: TGCAGCGCCGAAGGGCGGAGAGAGACCCAGTACTTC. This translates into CSAEGRRETQYF.

This clonotype turned up a few times. The chain joins TRBV29-1 to TRBJ2-7; TRBD1 aligns across 8 bases. This CDR3 comprises 13 residues. CDR1 SQVTM and CDR2 ANQGSEA come from the germline V gene. V shed 6 bases, J shed 3 bases, and the junction held 7 bases outside the gene matches. This CDR3 is CSVDTGQDYEQYF. Here the CDR3 DNA reads TGCAGCGTCGACACGGGACAGGACTACGAGCAGTACTTC.

This chain links TRBV28 with TRBJ2-7; a weak D match, TRBD2 (5 bases). The germline V gene has CDR1 MDHEN and CDR2 SYDVKM. Between the trimmed V and J ends, which lost 10 bases and 1 base, there was a span of 17 bases. The CDR3 runs 14 residues. The chain's CDR3 is CAIRAGLLSYEQYF. CDR3 DNA: TGTGCCATCCGGGCAGGACTTTTATCCTACGAGCAGTACTTC.

This clonotype has just a few counts. The chain carries TRBV27 and TRBJ2-7; 9 bases line up with TRBD2. In germline, CDR1 is MNHEY, CDR2 SMNVEV (reference sequence). After removal of 5 bases from V and 2 bases from J, the junction contained 4 bases not matched to a gene. The CDR3 consists of 14 residues. The CDR3 DNA reads as TGTGCCAGCAGTCCCCGACTAGCGGCCTACGAGCAGTACTTC. Protein sequence: CASSPRLAAYEQYF.

In this sample, this clonotype turned up a few times. The CDR3 reads CASSWDRLYTIYF. Written as DNA, the CDR3 is TGTGCCAGCAGTTGGGACAGGCTGTACACCATATATTTT. This rearrangement joins TRBV12-3 or TRBV12-4 to TRBJ1-3; TRBD1 matches at 8 bases. The length of the CDR3 is 13 residues. Trimming took 4 bases from V and 8 from J; bases not matched to a gene: 4.

This clonotype appeared a few times. The gene calls are TRBV20-1 and TRBJ1-2, with D unresolved. Trimming removed 1 base at V and 5 bases at J, with 14 bases between. Germline values: CDR1 DFQATT, CDR2 SNEGSKA (reference sequence). The CDR3 extends over 14 amino acids. The chain's CDR3 is CSARVASDLYGYTF. CDR3 nucleotide sequence: TGCAGTGCTAGAGTGGCCTCAGACTTGTATGGCTACACCTTC.

This clonotype was counted between two and nine times. This sequence joins TRBV11-2 and TRBJ2-2; D call uncertain. The CDR3 totals 15 residues. Trimming took off 0 bases at V and 7 bases at J, with 12 bases between the two ends. CDR1 SGHAT and CDR2 FQNNGV come from the germline V gene. The CDR3 DNA follows: TGTGCCAGCAGCTTAGAAGGCGAGCCGGGCGGGGAGCTGTTTTTT. Protein sequence: CASSLEGEPGGELFF.

This clonotype has only a few counts. The V gene is TRBV2, the J gene TRBJ1-1; the match to TRBD1 covers 7 bases. V trimming: 2 bases; J trimming: 1 base; junction bases outside the gene matches: 7. Germline CDR1 reads SNHLY; CDR2 reads FYNNEI. CDR3 size: 16 residues. CDR3 DNA sequence: TGTGCCAGCAGTGAACCCCAGGGGGGCCGGAACACTGAAGCTTTCTTT. Protein product: CASSEPQGGRNTEAFF. The full variable domain, rest sourced from reference TRBV2 and TRBJ1-1, is EPEVTQTPSHQVTQMGQEVILRCVPISNHLYFYWYRQILGQKVEFLVSFYNNEISEKSEIFDDQFSVERPDGSNFTLKIRSTKLEDSAMYFCASSEPQGGRNTEAFFGQGTRLTVV.